Following are 13 T cell receptor beta chains from one sample sequenced in a study of OX40 agonist ivuxolimab in advanced cancers. Profiling relied on immunoSEQ multiplex PCR, and the TCRdb table lists in-frame clones only, not all of them. This table has 25,000 to 35,000 clones, roughly 74% appearing once. Sequenced material: CD4+ or CD8+ T cells sorted from blood, taken in a trial of the OX40 agonist ivuxolimab. These receptors were collected from an adult with an advanced solid tumor such as melanoma, head and neck, liver or kidney cancer.

CDR3 in amino acids: CASSSVGRFYEQYV. The DNA for the CDR3 is TGTGCCAGCAGTTCCGTGGGACGGTTTTACGAGCAGTACGTC. This chain uses TRBV11-2 with TRBJ2-7; D may correspond to TRBD1 or TRBD2 (5 bases each). Germline V gives CDR1 SGHAT, CDR2 FQNNGV. V dropped 6 bases and J dropped 4 bases, with 16 bases sitting between them. The CDR3 has 14 amino acids.

CDR3 amino acids: CASSPTSSTDTQYF. As DNA, the CDR3 is TGTGCCAGCAGCCCTACTTCTAGCACAGATACGCAGTATTTT. The chain is built from TRBV28 and TRBJ2-3; D remains unclear. CDR3 size: 14 residues. Trimming stripped 6 bases from V and 0 bases from J, with 10 bases between. The germline gives CDR1 MDHEN, CDR2 SYDVKM.

This chain links TRBV30 with TRBJ1-2, with 12 bases aligning to TRBD1. This CDR3 region has 15 residues. Germline assignment: CDR1 GTSNPN and CDR2 SVGIG (reference sequence). V shed 7 bases, J shed 7 bases, and the junction held 13 bases outside the gene matches. The CDR3 spells CASLGTGGGTGGYTF. Here the CDR3 DNA reads TGTGCCTCGCTTGGGACAGGGGGCGGCACGGGTGGCTACACCTTC.

J is TRBJ1-2 and V is TRBV6-6; no definite D call. Trimming pared 5 bases from V and 4 bases from J, leaving 14 bases between. CDR3 size: 14 residues. CDR1 MNHNY and CDR2 SVGAGI come from the germline V gene (reference sequence). For the CDR3, the DNA is TGTGCCAGCAGTAGACCTACGGGCCCCTATGGCTACACCTTC. Amino acids: CASSRPTGPYGYTF.

The chain is built from TRBV29-1 and TRBJ2-2; possible D gene TRBD2, 5 bases. Germline-derived CDR1 and CDR2 are SQVTM and ANQGSEA. The CDR3 runs 14 residues. Trimming removed 7 bases at V and 5 bases at J, with 17 bases between. This CDR3 reads CSAPTASGTGELFF. Written as DNA, the CDR3 is TGCAGCGCTCCCACGGCATCGGGAACCGGGGAGCTGTTTTTT.

The chain joins TRBV6-5 to TRBJ2-2, with D possibly called TRBD1 or TRBD2 (6 bases each). CDR1 and CDR2 (germline): MNHEY, SVGAGI. This CDR3 region has 15 residues. The V end was cut by 5 bases, the J end by 1 base, with 11 bases between. The CDR3 nucleotides read TGTGCCAGCAGTCCCGGGGGCCTGAACACCGGGGAGCTGTTTTTT. Translation: CASSPGGLNTGELFF.

In its sample, this clone was seen a few times. The chain couples TRBV19 to TRBJ1-5, with TRBD1 identical over 12 bases. V shed 6 bases, J shed 6 bases, and the junction held 6 bases outside the gene matches. From germline, CDR1 is LNHDA and CDR2 SQIVND (reference sequence). The CDR3 covers 15 residues. The DNA for the CDR3 is TGTGCCAGTAGCCCCGGGACAGGGGGCTCTCAGCCCCAGCATTTT. Protein: CASSPGTGGSQPQHF. Drawing the rest from reference TRBV19 and TRBJ1-5, the complete variable domain is DGGITQSPKYLFRKEGQNVTLSCEQNLNHDAMYWYRQDPGQGLRLIYYSQIVNDFQKGDIAEGYSVSREKKESFPLTVTSAQKNPTAFYLCASSPGTGGSQPQHFGDGTRLSIL.

J is TRBJ2-7 and V is TRBV5-4; TRBD1 or TRBD2 may be the D gene (6 bases each). This CDR3 has 14 residues. The V and J ends lost 2 bases and 2 bases respectively, with 11 bases between them. Per the germline V gene, CDR1 is SGHNT and CDR2 is YYREEE (reference sequence). The CDR3 DNA sequence: TGTGCCAGCAGCTTTGGGGGGCAGACCTACGAGCAGTACGTC. Translation: CASSFGGQTYEQYV.

This clone was picked up a small number of times. V is TRBV6-6 and J is TRBJ1-2; no firm D call. CDR3 length: 11 residues. V lost 8 bases, J lost 4 bases, and 8 bases lay in between. The germline gives CDR1 MNHNY, CDR2 SVGAGI (reference sequence). CDR3 DNA: TGTGCCAGCTGGTGGGGCTATGGCTACACCTTC. This encodes CASWWGYGYTF.

By sample fraction, this clone is medium-sized (0.01 to 0.1%). This chain joins TRBV30 and TRBJ1-2; 10 bases match TRBD1. This CDR3 spans 14 amino acids. Germline CDR1 and CDR2: GTSNPN and SVGIG (reference sequence). V lost 3 bases and J lost 2; bases outside the gene matches: 3. The CDR3 DNA reads as TGTGCCTGGAGCCTGGGACAGGGGAACTATGGCTACACCTTC. Encoded protein: CAWSLGQGNYGYTF. Looking up the rest from reference TRBV30 and TRBJ1-2 gives the full variable domain: SQTIHQWPATLVQPVGSPLSLECTVEGTSNPNLYWYRQAAGRGLQLLFYSVGIGQISSEVPQNLSASRPQDRQFILSSKKLLLSDSGFYLCAWSLGQGNYGYTFGSGTRLTVV.

The gene calls are TRBV10-2 and TRBJ1-2; no definite D call. Germline CDR1 and CDR2: WSHSY and SAAADI. This CDR3 comprises 16 residues. Deletions cut 6 bases from V and 3 bases from J, with 20 bases between. The CDR3 DNA is TGCGCCAGCAGCGGGGAGGAGGGTTTTAGTGACTATGGCTACACCTTC. This translates into CASSGEEGFSDYGYTF.

This chain connects TRBV5-1 to TRBJ1-1, with 7 bases aligning to TRBD1. Per germline, CDR1 SGHRS and CDR2 YFSETQ. This CDR3 contains 14 residues. With V trimmed by 3 bases and J by 3 bases, 5 bases remained unmatched. CDR3 nucleotide sequence: TGCGCCAGCAGCTCCGGGACAGCCCACACTGAAGCTTTCTTT. Translating gives CASSSGTAHTEAFF.

About this clone itself: Other nucleotide sequences in the sample specify the same CDR3. The chain joins TRBV2 to TRBJ1-4, with 8 bases aligning to TRBD1. Germline V gene lookup returns CDR1 SNHLY and CDR2 FYNNEI. The length of the CDR3 is 14 residues. After removal of 6 bases from V and 7 bases from J, the junction contained 7 bases not matched to a gene. DNA for the CDR3: TGTGCCAGCAGGGACAGGGTTGGGAGTGAAAAACTGTTTTTT. It yields the protein CASRDRVGSEKLFF. Combining the CDR3 with reference TRBV2 and TRBJ1-4 gives the whole variable domain EPEVTQTPSHQVTQMGQEVILRCVPISNHLYFYWYRQILGQKVEFLVSFYNNEISEKSEIFDDQFSVERPDGSNFTLKIRSTKLEDSAMYFCASRDRVGSEKLFFGSGTQLSVL.